This T cell receptor (beta chain) was obtained from a study of CD8+ T cells in alopecia areata. Concerning this clone itself: Its antigen is not known.

Using a FACSAria, the CD4+ and CD8+ T cells were sorted from the PBMCs. General study findings and limits: Scalp repertoires also include resident alphabeta T cells from normal skin. Clonality in lesional scalp, especially alopecia totalis/universalis, exceeded that of normal scalp. TCR sharing was clearer in mice than between patients, perhaps partly owing to patient HLA diversity.

cDNA serving as the sequencing template came from extracted, reverse transcribed RNA. The table came from immunoSEQ multiplex PCR; TCRdb's copy has only in-frame clones and leaves some out. The repertoire has 90,000 to 130,000 clones, around 59% of them found once; the top ten carry more than 20%. CDR1 and CDR2 from the germline V gene are MNHEY and SMNVEV (reference sequence). This CDR3 has 13 residues. Trimming took off 2 bases at V and 1 base at J, with 5 bases between the two ends. The TCR comes from a human donor in good health. The chain recombines TRBV27 with TRBJ1-1; D not certain. The sequencing input was CD8+ T cells sorted from blood. In DNA, the CDR3 is TGTGCCAGCAGTTTAACAGCGAACACTGAAGCTTTCTTT. Translation gives CASSLTANTEAFF.